This T cell receptor (beta chain) was obtained from a study of molecular identifiers for immune sequencing clone quantification. As to this clonotype: Its target is not known.

The CDR3 is 13 residues long. Trimming removed 1 base at V and 6 bases at J, with 7 bases between. The germline V gene has CDR1 LGHNT and CDR2 FRNRAP. Findings of the study overall: For effector cells, clones above 20 RNA copies held over 97% of molecules; for naive cells, under 1%.

MiXCR was run by TCRdb on the PCR reads, yielding one entry per CDR3 protein. The table has hundreds of thousands of distinct CDR3 sequences, about 21% seen once; the top ten hold over 0.7%. Sorted naive CD8 T cells were those defined as CD8+CD4-CCR7+CD45RA+. The TCR comes from a human donor in good health. Some libraries in this study had Jurkat cell RNA spiked in. The chain combines TRBV12-5 with TRBJ1-5; D ambiguous. The sequenced material came from naive CD8+ T cells from blood, with Jurkat cell RNA spiked in. As to subset: FACS-sorted CD8+CD4-CCR7+CD45RA+ naive T cells. The DNA for the CDR3 is TGTGCTAGTGGTTTGGGGGGAGGTCAGCCCCAGCATTTT. Translation gives CASGLGGGQPQHF.